This T cell receptor beta chain was recovered during a study of response to subunit inactivated influenza vaccine. Study-level results: A suggestion made by the authors is that each seasonal influenza vaccination recruits few new T cells.

TCRdb processed the RT-PCR reads anew with MiXCR; each CDR3 protein has one entry. The sample yields around 750,000 distinct CDR3 sequences, around 20% seen once. Notes on this clonotype: Its antigen is currently unknown.

Trimming took off 2 bases at V and 2 bases at J, with 19 bases between the two ends. Germline CDR1 SGHVS, CDR2 FQNEAQ. CDR3 length: 18 amino acids. This clonotype was obtained from a man in his fifties or sixties who received an inactivated influenza vaccine. This chain connects TRBV7-8 to TRBJ2-1, with D perhaps being TRBD1 or TRBD2 (5 bases each). The material was PBMCs from blood, obtained 4 to 6 days after vaccination. CDR3 region: CASSLRGRPRVPYNEQFF. CDR3 sequence (DNA): TGTGCCAGCAGCTTACGGGGCCGTCCCAGGGTACCCTACAATGAGCAGTTCTTC.